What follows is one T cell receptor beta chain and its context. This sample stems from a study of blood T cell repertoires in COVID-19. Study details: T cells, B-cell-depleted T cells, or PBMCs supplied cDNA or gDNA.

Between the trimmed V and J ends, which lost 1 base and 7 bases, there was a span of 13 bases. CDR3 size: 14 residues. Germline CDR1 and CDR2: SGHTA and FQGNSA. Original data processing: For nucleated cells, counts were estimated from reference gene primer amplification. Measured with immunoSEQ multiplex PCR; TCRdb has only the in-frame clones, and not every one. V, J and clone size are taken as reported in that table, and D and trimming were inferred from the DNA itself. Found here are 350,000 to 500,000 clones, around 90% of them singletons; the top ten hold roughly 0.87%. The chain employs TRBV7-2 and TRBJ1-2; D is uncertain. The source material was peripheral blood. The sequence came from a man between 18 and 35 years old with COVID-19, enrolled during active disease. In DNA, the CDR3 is TGTGCCAGCAGCTTAGAGATCGCGACAAGTGGCTACACCTTC. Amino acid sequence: CASSLEIATSGYTF. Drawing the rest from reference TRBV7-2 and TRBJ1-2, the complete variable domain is GAGVSQSPSNKVTEKGKDVELRCDPISGHTALYWYRQSLGQGLEFLIYFQGNSAPDKSGLPSDRFSAERTGGSVSTLTIQRTQQEDSAVYLCASSLEIATSGYTFGSGTRLTVV.